This note documents a single T cell receptor beta chain sequence. This specimen comes from a study of radiation and T cells in renal cell carcinoma. As to time point: blood 4 weeks post-SBRT, at nephrectomy. As for treatment: 15 Gy SBRT to primary tumor, nephrectomy 4 weeks later. Nephrectomy followed 15 Gy stereotactic body radiation by 4 weeks. This table comes from immunoSEQ multiplex PCR, and its TCRdb copy is limited to in-frame clones, with some not included. In the table there are around 170,000 clones, about nine tenths of which are singletons. Deletions cut 3 bases from V and 1 base from J, with 7 bases between. Germline CDR1 SGHRS, CDR2 YFSETQ. This CDR3 contains 13 residues.

This specimen was blood, taken from a patient whose treatment included radiotherapy and nephrectomy. This rearrangement joins TRBV5-1 to TRBJ1-1; D possibly corresponds to TRBD1 (5 bases). The receptor's source is a woman in her fifties or sixties with renal cell carcinoma. The CDR3 spells CASSWDGNTEAFF. CDR3 DNA: TGCGCCAGCAGCTGGGACGGGAACACTGAAGCTTTCTTT.